The present T cell receptor beta chain was sequenced within a study of shared clonotypes between healthy human individuals (dated by TCRdb to 2018 to 2020). As for the study more broadly: The cohort comprised a couple of women and a few men aged 18 to 49 years. Libraries were prepared and TCR repertoires were sequenced by different laboratories using diverse techniques, in order to increase sequencing depth and limit assay-specific biases. Leukapheresis yielded between about 0.8 and 9.5 billion PBMCs per donor. For each donor, three plates each were used for CD4 naive and CD4 memory, two plates were used for CD8 naive, and one plate was used for CD8 memory. Blood TCR repertoires of roughly 5 healthy adults were deeply sequenced to estimate repertoire size and the extent of clonotype sharing between individuals.

Using the deep immunoSEQ assay, multiplex PCR amplified TCR CDR3 regions from genomic DNA. Extracted genomic DNA from each cell subset was distributed evenly across all wells of several immunoSEQ 96-well plates, and each plate was treated as a replicate. For sorted subsets, about 210 ng of genomic DNA, equivalent to 25,000 to 35,000 T cell genomes, went into each replicate PCR. The purified libraries were quantified using a Qubit 3.0 fluorometer, sized with a Bioanalyzer 2100, and then quantified again using the KAPA Library Quantification kit. A separate single-read 150-cycle Illumina NextSeq 550 flow cell was used to sequence each immunoSEQ 96-well plate. In the authors' own workflow: Because the immunoSEQ output held only junctional sequences and lacked quality scores, the filtering could not match the filtering applied to full-length reads. To assign V/J genes and CDR3, sequences were annotated against IMGT germline references using PyIR, a Python wrapper for IgBLAST v1.9. Reads were removed for weak V/J assignments (E-value above 1e-6), missing CDR3, stop codons, out-of-frame junctions, or ambiguous translated residues. A V3J clonotype was defined by an identical inferred V gene, J gene, and CDR3 amino acid sequence. Percentage overlap between repertoires was calculated by dividing the number of shared unique clonotypes by the size of the smaller repertoire. Repertoire richness was assessed with RTK rarefaction, the Chao1 estimator, and Recon v2.1 estimates of unobserved clonotypes. OLGA was used to compute generation probabilities for all TCRbeta clonotypes that the gDNA method yielded from a few donors. TCRdb stores this immuneACCESS table with in-frame sequences only. Part of the clones is absent; in the studies checked, under half of the shortfall reflects unresolved V genes, and no reason is known for the rest. The V and J calls and clone size are taken from that table; D and trimming were inferred from the DNA. This sample lists some 1 million clones; approximately 70% were detected once. The ten largest clones capture about 1.5% of the sample.

The donors were healthy, HIV-negative adults with no recently reported acute infections or vaccinations. Only Caucasian adults living in Nashville, Tennessee, USA were represented among the donors. CD4+ T cells were enriched through magnetic negative selection, after which naive cells were positively selected on CD45RA and the remaining negative fraction served as the memory subset. Blood was obtained by leukapheresis, after which PBMCs were separated by Ficoll-Histopaque density gradient centrifugation and cryopreserved in liquid nitrogen vapor phase. Analytical flow cytometry was used to check the purity and quantity of every magnetically sorted T cell population. Each sorted fraction had its genomic DNA isolated and then quantified by UV absorbance on a Nanodrop 2000c. According to the germline V gene (reference sequence), CDR1 reads LNHDA and CDR2 reads SQIVND. V drops 3 bases and J drops 0 bases, leaving 8 bases in between. The CDR3 holds 15 amino acids from the cysteine to the phenylalanine. Solely the CDR3 DNA is kept, with 45 bases framed from the first base.

Findings and caveats that apply to the study as a whole: Sampling was restricted to blood, and TCR repertoires in tissues likely differ from the TCR repertoires found in blood. Pairwise subsampling led to the expectation that sequencing depth would affect the degree of clonotype sharing among donors. Sharing across a few donors was observed for approximately 5% of naive CD4, less than 4% of naive CD8, 2% to 2.5% of memory CD4, and around 0.4% of memory CD8 clonotypes. Because the study included a small number of donors, the genetic and exposure-history diversity represented was limited. Incomplete sequencing was indicated by rarefaction of sorted-subset datasets, despite the large sequencing depth. Higher generation probabilities were observed for clonotypes shared by all four sorted-subset donors than for non-shared clonotypes. Larger estimated clonotype richness was generally found for naive subsets than for memory subsets.

About this clone: What antigen it recognizes has not been identified. No base quality values were provided; no much bigger clone lies one nucleotide off.

The sequence was obtained from a man aged 18 to 29 in good health. Sequenced material: memory CD4+ T cells sorted from blood. The sample's cell subset or site label, decoded: CD45RA-negative fraction. This chain is built from TRBV19 and TRBJ2-2; the D gene identity is not certain. The CDR3 region: CASSITGSNTGELFF. The sequenced DNA is TGTGCCAGTAGTATCACCGGGTCGAACACCGGGGAGCTGTTTTTT.